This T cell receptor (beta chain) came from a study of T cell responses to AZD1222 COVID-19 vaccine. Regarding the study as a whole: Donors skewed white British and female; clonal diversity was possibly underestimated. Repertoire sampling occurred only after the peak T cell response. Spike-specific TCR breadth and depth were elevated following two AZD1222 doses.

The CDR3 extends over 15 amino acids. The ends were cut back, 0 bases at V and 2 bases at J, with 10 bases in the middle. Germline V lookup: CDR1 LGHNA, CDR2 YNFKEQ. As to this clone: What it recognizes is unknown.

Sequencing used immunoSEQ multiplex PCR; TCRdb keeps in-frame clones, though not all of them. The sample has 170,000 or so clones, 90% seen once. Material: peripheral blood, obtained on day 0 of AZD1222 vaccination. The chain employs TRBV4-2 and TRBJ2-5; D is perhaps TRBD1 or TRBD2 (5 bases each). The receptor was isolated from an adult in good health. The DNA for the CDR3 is TGTGCCAGCAGCCAAGATGGGACGGGTCAAGAGACCCAGTACTTC. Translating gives CASSQDGTGQETQYF.